This T cell receptor beta chain was observed in a study of chemoradiotherapy in HPV16-positive cancers. Sequencing was performed with immunoSEQ multiplex PCR; in TCRdb, only in-frame clones are kept and a portion is missing. Of thousands of clones in the sample, about 80% were seen once. Germline V gene sequence: CDR1 MDHEN, CDR2 SYDVKM. The CDR3 totals 12 residues. V was cut by 5 bases and J by 12 bases, with 16 bases left in between. V and J are TRBV28 and TRBJ1-1, with a possible D match to TRBD1 (5 bases). The source of this sequence is a human donor with HPV-associated anogenital cancer. The sequenced sample was tumor tissue, obtained from a patient who underwent chemoradiotherapy. The CDR3 DNA follows: TGTGCCAGCAGTCTGGGACCCCGGCAAACTTTCTTT. Its translation is CASSLGPRQTFF.